The 30 T cell receptor beta chains below come from one sample, sequenced in a study of CD8+ T cells in alopecia areata. Extracted RNA was reverse transcribed into cDNA, the sequencing template. Sequencing was performed with immunoSEQ multiplex PCR; in TCRdb, only in-frame clones are kept and a portion is missing. The data hold 200,000 to 250,000 clones, with approximately 53% observed a single time. The sequencing sample was made of CD8+ T cells sorted from blood. Source of these receptors: a human donor in good health.

V and J are TRBV6-5 and TRBJ2-7; the D is unclear. This CDR3 region has 12 residues. Germline-derived CDR1 and CDR2 are MNHEY and SVGAGI. With 4 bases removed from V and 7 bases from J, the gap between germline ends came to 11 bases. The CDR3 here is CASSSPMGEQYF. In nucleotides, the CDR3 is TGTGCCAGCAGTTCCCCAATGGGGGAGCAGTACTTC.

This clone showed up just once. V and J are TRBV2 and TRBJ1-1, with D unclear. Germline-derived CDR1 and CDR2 are SNHLY and FYNNEI. This CDR3 contains 12 residues. The germline V and J ends were trimmed by 6 bases and 1 base, with 6 bases remaining between them. CDR3 nucleotides: TGTGCCAGCAGCCAGAGGAACACTGAAGCTTTCTTT. Protein product: CASSQRNTEAFF.

The chain combines TRBV5-6 with TRBJ1-2, with 8 bases that match TRBD1. V was clipped by 4 bases and J by 6 bases; unmatched bases: 8. Germline loops: CDR1 SGHDT, CDR2 YYEEEE. This CDR3 spans 14 amino acids. CDR3 region: CASSTGTGGHGYTF. For the CDR3, the DNA is TGTGCCAGCAGCACCGGGACAGGTGGCCATGGCTACACCTTC.

This clone was picked up a small number of times. V gene TRBV6-6 combines with J gene TRBJ1-1; possible D gene TRBD1, 5 bases. This CDR3 spans 16 amino acids. V was clipped by 5 bases and J by 3 bases, with 19 bases between them. The germline V gene has CDR1 MNHNY and CDR2 SVGAGI (reference sequence). CDR3 protein: CASSLPRAGTYTEAFF. In DNA form, the CDR3 reads TGTGCCAGCAGTCTTCCCCGGGCAGGGACCTACACTGAAGCTTTCTTT.

The V and J genes are TRBV29-1 and TRBJ2-1, with TRBD2 identical over 8 bases. Trimming at V came to 8 bases and at J to 5 bases, leaving 5 bases not matched to a gene. CDR1 is SQVTM, CDR2 ANQGSEA, per germline. The CDR3 is made up of 12 amino acids. The CDR3 spells CSLWRGDNEQFF. The DNA for the CDR3 is TGCAGCCTTTGGCGGGGGGACAATGAGCAGTTCTTC.

V usage is TRBV11-2 and J usage is TRBJ2-5; no firm D call. This CDR3 is built from 14 residues. Germline-derived CDR1 and CDR2 are SGHAT and FQNNGV. Trimming shortened V by 5 bases and J by 1 base, and 11 bases separated the two germline ends. This CDR3 is CASSPSLGQETQYF. As DNA, the CDR3 is TGTGCCAGCAGCCCATCCCTGGGCCAAGAGACCCAGTACTTC.

V and J are TRBV6-6 and TRBJ1-2; no definite D call. Germline V gene sequence: CDR1 MNHNY, CDR2 SVGAGI (reference sequence). This CDR3 has 11 residues. The V gene lost 6 bases and the J gene lost 4 bases, with 6 bases spanning the gap. CDR3 nucleotides: TGTGCCAGCAGGGAGCTCTATGGCTACACCTTC. Translation: CASRELYGYTF.

The chain uses TRBV5-4 and TRBJ2-3; a weak D match, TRBD2 (7 bases). In germline, CDR1 is SGHNT, CDR2 YYREEE (reference sequence). The CDR3 is made up of 13 amino acids. Trimming cost V 4 bases and J 4 bases, with 10 bases left between them. CDR3 loop: CASSGGGPDTQYF. DNA of the CDR3: TGTGCCAGCAGCGGGGGGGGGCCAGATACGCAGTATTTT.

There are a few counts of this clone. The chain uses TRBV29-1 and TRBJ2-7; TRBD1 matches at 10 bases. The V and J ends lost 7 bases and 3 bases, in that order; junction bases with no gene match: 3. The germline V gene has CDR1 SQVTM and CDR2 ANQGSEA. This CDR3 region has 12 residues. This chain's CDR3 is CSGRTGGYEQYF. The CDR3 DNA follows: TGCAGCGGACGGACAGGGGGCTACGAGCAGTACTTC.

This chain links TRBV7-3 with TRBJ2-1, with 9 bases lining up with TRBD2. The V gene end was trimmed by 3 bases and the J gene end by 0 bases; junction bases not matched to a gene: 0. The length of the CDR3 is 15 residues. CDR1 is SGHTA, CDR2 FQGTGA, per germline. The CDR3 here is CASSFSGGSYNEQFF. The CDR3, as DNA: TGTGCCAGCAGCTTTAGCGGGGGCTCCTACAATGAGCAGTTCTTC.

The genes are TRBV7-9 and TRBJ2-7, with 9 nucleotides matching TRBD1. Per the germline V gene, CDR1 is SEHNR and CDR2 is FQNEAQ (reference sequence). CDR3 size: 14 residues. J was trimmed by 6 bases and V by 4 bases; bases with no gene match: 7. This CDR3 is CASSSRDRVVEQYF. CDR3 nucleotides: TGTGCCAGCAGCTCCCGGGACAGGGTCGTCGAGCAGTACTTC.

This chain links TRBV11-1 with TRBJ2-1, with TRBD2 identical over 11 bases. Germline V gene sequence: CDR1 SGHAT, CDR2 FQDESV (reference sequence). The CDR3 is 15 amino acids. V dropped 1 base and J dropped 15; count of bases not matched to a gene: 11. This chain's CDR3 is CASSLGYSGGASLFF. CDR3 nucleotides: TGTGCCAGCAGCTTAGGGTATAGCGGGGGGGCGAGTCTGTTCTTC.

The chain uses TRBV13 and TRBJ2-2; D may match TRBD1 or TRBD2 (6 bases each). V lost 9 bases and J lost 3, with 14 bases in between. The CDR3 extends over 14 amino acids. Germline values: CDR1 PRHDT, CDR2 FYEKMQ (reference sequence). The DNA for the CDR3 is TGTGCCAGTGTGGCGGGACAAGACACCGGGGAGCTGTTTTTT. Its translation is CASVAGQDTGELFF.

The DNA for the CDR3 is TGTGCCAGCAGTGAAGGACAGGGCAATCAGCCCCAGCATTTT. This gives the protein CASSEGQGNQPQHF. This chain links TRBV7-9 with TRBJ1-5, with 7 positions matching TRBD1. V lost 6 bases to trimming and J lost 2 bases; unmatched junction nucleotides: 4. The CDR3 runs 14 residues. The germline V gene encodes CDR1 SEHNR and CDR2 FQNEAQ (reference sequence).

J is TRBJ2-1 and V is TRBV11-3, with 8 nucleotides matching TRBD2. The CDR3 has 16 residues. The V and J ends lost 5 bases and 4 bases, in that order; junction bases with no gene match: 10. Germline CDR1 and CDR2: SGHNT and YENEEA. This chain's CDR3 is CASSQDTGGGYNEQFF. CDR3 coding DNA: TGTGCCAGCAGCCAAGATACCGGGGGGGGTTACAATGAGCAGTTCTTC.

The V and J genes are TRBV5-6 and TRBJ2-4; D perhaps matches TRBD1 (5 bases). The CDR3 runs 12 residues. V dropped 4 bases and J dropped 10 bases, with 12 bases sitting between them. Germline V gene lookup returns CDR1 SGHDT and CDR2 YYEEEE. The CDR3, as DNA: TGTGCCAGCAGCCATGGGGCCTCAATTCAGTACTTC. Its protein product is CASSHGASIQYF.

This clone was seen at least ten times. CDR3 DNA: TGTGCCAGCATGGCAGGCTCCTATAATTCACCCCTCCACTTT. It codes for CASMAGSYNSPLHF. The V call is TRBV6-6, the J call TRBJ1-6; no clear D. Germline V gene data show CDR1 as MNHNY and CDR2 as SVGAGI (reference sequence). The CDR3 consists of 14 residues. Deletions cut 7 bases from V and 0 bases from J, with 7 bases between.

V usage is TRBV9 and J usage is TRBJ2-7, with 9 bases matching TRBD1. The junction had 3 bases not matched to a gene; V was cut back by 3 bases and J by 5 bases. Germline loops: CDR1 SGDLS, CDR2 YYNGEE. The CDR3 sequence is 13 residues long. CDR3 sequence: CASSGDRENEQYF. CDR3 in DNA: TGTGCCAGCAGCGGGGACAGGGAGAACGAGCAGTACTTC.

In this sample, this clone turned up a few times. The chain joins TRBV4-1 to TRBJ2-7; D ambiguous. This CDR3 region has 14 residues. Germline V gene data show CDR1 as MGHRA and CDR2 as YSYEKL. Trimming stripped 0 bases from V and 2 bases from J, with 8 bases between. The CDR3 DNA reads TGCGCCAGCAGCCAAGAATCTACAGCCTACGAGCAGTACTTC. As protein: CASSQESTAYEQYF.

This clone was observed a handful of times. The V call is TRBV6-6, the J call TRBJ2-7; 7 nucleotides match TRBD1. Per the germline V gene, CDR1 is MNHNY and CDR2 is SVGAGI (reference sequence). V dropped 0 bases and J dropped 7; count of bases not matched to a gene: 3. This CDR3 contains 13 residues. CDR3 residues: CASSYSTGWEQYF. DNA of the CDR3: TGTGCCAGCAGTTACTCGACAGGGTGGGAGCAGTACTTC.

The chain combines TRBV19 with TRBJ2-1; tentatively, D is TRBD1 (6 bases). The CDR3 sequence is 13 residues long. Trimming took 1 base from V and 8 from J, leaving 9 bases between them. Germline V gene data show CDR1 as LNHDA and CDR2 as SQIVND (reference sequence). CDR3 DNA sequence: TGTGCCAGTAGTATAGCGTCAGGGGATGAGCAGTTCTTC. Translated, it gives CASSIASGDEQFF.

The V gene is TRBV5-6, the J gene TRBJ2-3; TRBD2 matches 9 bases. Germline assignment: CDR1 SGHDT and CDR2 YYEEEE. There are 17 residues in the CDR3. J gave up 0 bases and V 0 bases, and 5 bases lay outside the gene matches. CDR3: CASSLGPAGGSTDTQYF. The CDR3 DNA sequence: TGTGCCAGCAGCTTGGGCCCAGCGGGGGGCAGCACAGATACGCAGTATTTT.

Comment on this clone: An end of the junction differs from the germline gene, which may be a read error. The chain links TRBV27 to TRBJ1-2; D perhaps matches TRBD1 (5 bases). From germline, CDR1 is MNHEY and CDR2 SMNVEV (reference sequence). CDR3 length equals 13 residues. This chain's CDR3 is CASSLSGLRGYTF. As DNA, the CDR3 is TGTGCCAGCAGTCTATCAGGGTTACGTGGCTACACCTTC.

This chain links TRBV7-9 with TRBJ1-2; D call uncertain. V lost 4 bases, J lost 1 base, and 10 bases lay in between. The CDR3 runs to 14 residues. Germline-derived CDR1 and CDR2 are SEHNR and FQNEAQ (reference sequence). The CDR3 protein is CASSSPGNNYGYTF. The CDR3 coding sequence is TGTGCCAGCAGCTCTCCCGGGAATAACTATGGCTACACCTTC.

The V gene is TRBV28, the J gene TRBJ2-5, with TRBD1 matching 9 bases. This CDR3 contains 16 residues. Germline values: CDR1 MDHEN, CDR2 SYDVKM. Losses at the gene ends were 7 bases for V and 4 bases for J; bases not matched to a gene: 13. The CDR3 loop is CASKNEQGAKRETQYF. The CDR3 DNA is TGTGCCAGCAAAAACGAACAGGGGGCTAAGAGAGAGACCCAGTACTTC.

V gene TRBV6-7 combines with J gene TRBJ2-4; D is possibly TRBD1 or TRBD2 (5 bases each). TRBV6-7 is identified as an open reading frame with a role that is uncertain. The length of the CDR3 is 15 residues. Trimming removed 2 bases at V and 7 bases at J, with 15 bases between. The CDR3, as DNA: TGTGCCAGCAGTTACCCGAGGGGCCGGAGGAACATTCAGTACTTC. Amino acids: CASSYPRGRRNIQYF.

The gene calls are TRBV6-6 and TRBJ2-7; D gene unclear. Trimming stripped 1 base from V and 2 bases from J, with 12 bases between. The CDR3 is 15 amino acids. In germline, CDR1 is MNHNY, CDR2 SVGAGI (reference sequence). The CDR3 coding sequence is TGTGCCAGCAGTTACTTTGAGACGGGTCCCTACGAGCAGTACTTC. As protein: CASSYFETGPYEQYF.

This clone was counted a single time. The chain has TRBV29-1 and TRBJ2-7; 12 nucleotides line up with TRBD1. The trim removed 3 bases at V and 6 bases at J, leaving 6 bases unmatched. This CDR3 spans 14 amino acids. Germline lookup yields CDR1 SQVTM and CDR2 ANQGSEA. This CDR3 is CSVEEGQGAFEQYF. CDR3 nucleotide sequence: TGCAGCGTTGAGGAGGGACAGGGGGCTTTCGAGCAGTACTTC.

This clone turned up a few times. V usage is TRBV11-2 and J usage is TRBJ2-3; 11 nucleotides agree with TRBD2. The length of the CDR3 is 18 residues. Germline V CDR1 and CDR2: SGHAT, FQNNGV. J lost 1 base, V lost 6 bases, and 12 bases had no gene match. CDR3 coding DNA: TGTGCCAGCAGGGGAGCTAGCGGGGGGACCTATCGCACAGATACGCAGTATTTT. This gives the protein CASRGASGGTYRTDTQYF.

The V and J genes are TRBV11-2 and TRBJ2-1; 7 bases match TRBD2. V dropped 10 bases and J dropped 13; count of bases not matched to a gene: 10. CDR1 SGHAT and CDR2 FQNNGV come from the germline V gene. This CDR3 has 11 residues. DNA of the CDR3: TGTGCCATCAAGCGGGGCACTGAACAGTTCTTC. It translates to CAIKRGTEQFF.